The entry that follows covers one TCR beta chain sequence. It lacks a known antigen. No per-base quality is available; no much larger clone lies one base away. The cohort comprised some 680 healthy bone marrow donors. At the time of sampling, all cohort members were nominally healthy, though unrecorded immune exposures were likely present. The donor was CMV seropositive and was included in the group of approximately 300 seropositive cohort members. A peripheral blood sample was provided by each donor, and peripheral blood mononuclear cells were used for TCR beta sequencing. The Qiagen DNeasy Blood Extraction Kit was used to extract genomic DNA from the blood cell samples. The library was prepared using the immunoSEQ multiplex PCR assay. For the multiplex PCR, a mixture combining 60 forward primers for TCR Vbeta segments and 13 reverse primers for TCR Jbeta segments was used. The CDR3 region of rearranged TCR beta genes was amplified from genomic DNA by a multiplex PCR assay. The Illumina HiSeq System was used to sequence the amplified TCR beta libraries as 87-base-pair reads. In the paper's pipeline: Across the roughly 700 repertoires, a later analysis counted roughly 84 million unique TCR beta chains, some 11 million of which were shared by at least two donors. A nearest-neighbor algorithm error-corrected the raw reads and collapsed the reads into unique sequences, merging closely related sequences to remove PCR and sequencing errors. CDR3 sequences were aligned to IMGT reference sequences to assign V, D and J gene segments. For a sequence to be retained, a match of at least six nucleotides was required to both a V gene segment and a J gene segment. A rearrangement was called productive if the CDR3 had no stop codons and remained in frame with V and J, and every other rearrangement was called non-productive. CDR3 was defined by IMGT convention, running from the second conserved V-encoded cysteine to the conserved J-encoded phenylalanine. The earlier analysis of some 540 of the donors excluded any sequence lacking an unambiguous match to a single V gene segment. In an earlier analysis of 500 to 750 of the donors, V segments were called functional above 56.7% productive rearrangements and were called segregating when the between-donor standard deviation exceeded 5%. A statistical classification framework was built for diagnosing cytomegalovirus status from the catalog of TCR beta chain sequences. In a later analysis, TCR nucleotide sequences were compared against IMGT/GENE-DB human TR gene sequences so that V and J genes could be assigned. In a later analysis, CDR3 sequences and most-parsimonious VDJ recombination scenarios were assigned using the TCRdist pipeline. In a later analysis, every TCR beta chain was defined by the combination of its CDR3 amino acid sequence and its V-gene family, and reads without a unique V-gene family were dropped. In a later analysis, 450 to 600 highly shared, low-generation-probability nucleotide sequences were removed to address suspected cross-contamination and a sequencing artifact. For each public chain, a later analysis derived a clonal expansion index from normalized ranks of inferred template counts within each repertoire. A later analysis computed generation probabilities with a VDJ recombination model fitted to out-of-frame rearrangements, and checked the results against IGoR. Hypergeometric tests were used in a later analysis to score TCR-TCR, TCR-HLA and TCR-CMV co-occurrence, with a repertoire-size bias correction applied to the TCR pairs. In a later analysis, false discovery rates were estimated by permuting HLA or CMV assignments 20 times. In a later analysis, co-occurring TCRs were grouped using DBSCAN, with TCRdist sequence similarity added in when clustering inside HLA-allele-positive subsets. Co-occurrence clustering excluded repertoires with fewer than 30,000 or more than 120,000 public chains, plus five with anomalous nucleotide sharing. This immuneACCESS table, as held by TCRdb, lists in-frame sequences with V and J called but not all clones. Of the missing ones, under half trace to an unresolved V gene in checked studies; the others have no known cause. V, J and clone size reflect that table, while D and trimming were determined from the DNA. In all, the sample holds approximately 100,000 clones, and roughly 80% of those were seen once. Of the sample, approximately 15% is held by the ten largest clones.

This entry belongs to a study of cytomegalovirus exposure and HLA in healthy donors (dated by TCRdb to about 2017). Turning to the overall study: An earlier analysis of fewer than 750 of the donors reported approximately 260 Gb of sequence data and 95 million to 120 million unique TCR beta sequences obtained from some 200 million T cells. About 280 gigabases of sequencing data and approximately 92 million unique TCR sequences made up an early release that covered some 640 HLA-typed donors. Using immunosequencing, the study profiled T cell repertoires from 666 subjects and related those repertoires to cytomegalovirus serostatus. High-throughput TCR immunosequencing, statistical association of individual TCRs with disease status, and machine learning were combined to predict cytomegalovirus infection status. To decide whether each TCR beta V gene segment behaved as functional or pseudogenic, an earlier analysis of some 600 of the donors relied on high-throughput TCR beta sequencing. Typing coverage differed by locus: A, B, C, DRB1 and DQB1 were typed in about 629-640 donors, DQA1 in approximately 520, DPA1 in some 570, and DPB1 in 450 to 480. A later analysis re-analyzed previously published TCR beta repertoires from approximately 670 donors and added high-resolution HLA genotyping to study TCR occurrence patterns. In a later genetic analysis, genome-wide SNP genotypes for about 65% of the roughly 700 donors were used, and that subset was treated as a discovery cohort. A handful of DR-DQ haplotypes were treated as single units for association and clustering because of strong linkage in the cohort. Of the 300 to 450 genotyped donors, 65% to 90% fell in the genetic ancestry cluster associated with self-reported Caucasian donors. Alongside the repertoire data, information on donor age, sex, ethnicity and CMV serostatus was compiled. The later analysis used no new phenotypic data to find candidate immune exposures, relying instead on TCR beta sequences and their occurrence across donors. Besides the first cohort of hundreds of subjects, a separate validation cohort made up of 120 different subjects was used. All discovery cohort repertoires had been generated using a single sequencing platform. HLA typing covered class I and class II loci at four-digit resolution. The aim of the study was to test whether cataloging public T cell receptors could identify signatures of past pathogen exposure. Among a few hundred genotyped donors of the cohort, an average of approximately 250,000 unique TCR beta nucleotide sequences were sequenced per donor, around 20% of them non-productive. The full study reports these points: Because the 87-base-pair reads could not distinguish some IMGT-functional V segments, including TRBV6-2 and TRBV6-3, those segments were excluded. Most CMV-associated TCR beta chains appeared to be HLA-restricted in a later analysis, and the HLA associations seemed to be driven largely by CMV exposure. A later analysis reported that several top co-occurrence clusters appeared linked to parvovirus B19, influenza, CMV and Epstein-Barr virus. In this cohort, only TCR beta chains were sequenced, and detectable features were limited by the absence of alpha or paired-chain data. In a later genetic analysis, a missense DCLRE1C variant was associated with V-gene and J-gene trimming of TCR beta chains, and the association was replicated in an independent cohort. Roughly uniform sequencing depth across donors was assumed in presence/absence analyses, although this assumption may not hold. A later analysis found that TCR association rates varied across HLA loci, with DRB1 alleles showing the most associated TCRs and HLA-C alleles the fewest. A cluster of highly shared sequence variants was judged likely to be a technical artifact of the sequencing pipeline. In a later genetic analysis, fewer N-insertions in productive TCRs were reported among donors in an Asian-associated ancestry cluster than the approximately 670-donor mean. Linkage disequilibrium might explain the correlated functional status among segregating V segments, but an unknown experimental factor could not be ruled out. The authors suggested that the approach could potentially be extended to other disease states and immunological phenotypes. In a later analysis, HLA-associated TCR beta chains showed more clonal expansion and lower generation probabilities than non-associated chains that were equally common. A further reported finding was that TCR beta sequences accurately predicted the HLA-A and HLA-B alleles for most subjects in the first cohort. When HLA alleles, especially DR and DQ, strongly co-occurred, TCR associations were difficult to assign to individual alleles. In the study, about 150 TCR beta chains were listed as associated with cytomegalovirus. The classifier was reported to diagnose cytomegalovirus status with high specificity and sensitivity in both the original and validation cohorts. The earlier analysis of approximately 590 of the donors excluded around 17 rarely observed V segments, including chromosome 9 orphons, because counts were too low. Across donors, most TCR sequences were observed very rarely, whereas some public TCRs were present in many individuals. The only immune exposure information available for the cohort was CMV serostatus. Because some donors lacked HLA typing at each locus, the association tests relied only on the typed subset. In vitro tests confirmed that three of the cytomegalovirus-associated TCR beta chains recognize cytomegalovirus antigens. Broadly in line with IMGT annotations, most TCR beta V segments showed up in productive rearrangements about 87% or about 30% of the time in an earlier analysis of under 700 of the donors. In a later analysis, 16,951 TCR beta sequences were associated with specific HLA alleles at a false discovery rate of 0.05.

Including cysteine and phenylalanine, the CDR3 has 16 amino acids. The entry retains the CDR3 DNA only, 48 bases that are in frame from base 1. From the germline V gene, CDR1 is SGHRS and CDR2 is YFSETQ. The trim is 0 bases for V and 2 bases for J, with a gap of 13 bases between the germline ends. What was sequenced was PBMCs. The chain links TRBV5-1 with TRBJ2-3; the best D guess is TRBD1, with 6 bases matching. The TCR was taken from a man aged 60 to 69 in good health and CMV-seropositive. The CDR3 region reads CASSLVSGVATDTQYF. The sequenced DNA: TGCGCCAGCAGCTTGGTGTCAGGGGTAGCCACAGATACGCAGTATTTT.